This entry features one T cell receptor (beta chain) sequence. No antigen is known for it. This sample is part of a study of shared clonotypes between healthy human individuals. Study-wide results and caveats: A generally larger estimated richness was seen in naive subsets than in memory subsets. Among donors, sharing of clonotypes was expected to be affected by sequencing depth.

Germline CDR1 is SNHLY and CDR2 is FYNNEI. V shed 8 bases, J shed 0 bases, and the junction held 9 bases outside the gene matches. The CDR3 has 15 amino acids. Clones were sequenced by immunoSEQ multiplex PCR, and TCRdb holds only the in-frame ones, with some missing. Of 2 million to 2.5 million clones listed, roughly 93% are singletons. This TCR was recovered from a man aged 18 to 29 in good health. Some clones in this sample may be carry-over from other donors' samples. The sequenced material came from naive CD4+ T cells from PBMCs. The subset was: CD45RA+ positively selected. The rearrangement links TRBV2 to TRBJ2-7; TRBD2 agrees at 8 bases. CDR3 DNA: TGTGCCAGCTTGTACATAGCGGGACCCTCCTACGAGCAGTACTTC. Amino acid sequence: CASLYIAGPSYEQYF.